This T cell receptor beta chain derives from a study of blood T cell repertoires in COVID-19. How the authors handled the data: Estimation of nucleated cell counts relied on the amplification of reference gene primers. Using immunoSEQ multiplex PCR, the repertoire was profiled, and TCRdb retains in-frame clones only, with some absent. V and J calls and clone size are as listed in that table; D and trimming were resolved from the DNA. Among some 150,000 clones listed, approximately 84% were seen once. The CDR3 runs to 19 residues. CDR1 and CDR2 from the germline V gene are SGHVS and FQNEAQ. After removal of 2 bases from V and 3 bases from J, the junction contained 12 bases not matched to a gene.

This chain joins TRBV7-8 and TRBJ2-1; 11 nucleotides line up with TRBD2. Sequencing was done on a sample of peripheral blood. This receptor was obtained from a middle-aged man with acute or convalescent COVID-19. The CDR3 sequence is CASSLFYGGTSGFYNEQFF. CDR3 in DNA: TGTGCCAGCAGCTTATTTTATGGCGGGACTAGCGGATTCTACAATGAGCAGTTCTTC. The whole variable domain, remainder taken from reference TRBV7-8 and TRBJ2-1, is GAGVSQSPRYKVAKRGQDVALRCDPISGHVSLFWYQQALGQGPEFLTYFQNEAQLDKSGLPSDRFFAERPEGSVSTLKIQRTQQEDSAVYLCASSLFYGGTSGFYNEQFFGPGTRLTVL.